The following is a T cell receptor beta chain sequence with its context. The sample comes from a study of T cell changes during pregnancy in multiple sclerosis. Sequenced by immunoSEQ multiplex PCR; TCRdb stores in-frame clones only, minus some. The sample holds 100,000 or so clones, approximately 90% seen once. The CDR3 length is 12 residues. V lost 6 bases, J lost 0 bases, and 4 bases lay in between. The germline V gene has CDR1 MNHEY and CDR2 SMNVEV (reference sequence). This specimen consisted of peripheral blood, obtained after pregnancy. The receptor's source is a female donor with multiple sclerosis, enrolled in a pregnancy study. The J gene is TRBJ2-3, the V gene TRBV27; no definite D call. Here the CDR3 reads CASSQSTDTQYF. The DNA of the CDR3 is TGTGCCAGCAGCCAGAGCACAGATACGCAGTATTTT.